The entry below describes one T cell receptor beta chain. The sample comes from a study of blood T cell repertoires in COVID-19. Study information: Acute and convalescent COVID-19 specimens originated in the United States, Italy and Spain.

TCRdb's copy holds only in-frame clones and misses some; the assay was immunoSEQ multiplex PCR. The sample includes roughly 250,000 clones, 84% of them seen just once. Sequencing was carried out using peripheral blood. This TCR was recovered from a human donor in a cohort sampled during active COVID-19.

As DNA, the CDR3 is TGCGCCAGCAGCCAGGCCGGGACAGGGGTTAATCAGCCCCAGCATTTT. Its protein is CASSQAGTGVNQPQHF. The V gene is TRBV4-1, the J gene TRBJ1-5, with 10 bases lining up with TRBD1. Trimming removed 3 bases from V and 4 bases from J; junction bases left unmatched: 6. CDR1 MGHRA and CDR2 YSYEKL come from the germline V gene. This CDR3 region has 16 residues.